Presented here are 29 T cell receptor beta chains from one specimen sequenced in a study of T cell changes during pregnancy in multiple sclerosis. Sequenced by immunoSEQ multiplex PCR; TCRdb stores in-frame clones only, minus some. The sample includes about 52,000 clones, 92% of them seen just once. Source: CD4+ T cells from peripheral blood mononuclear cells, taken in the third trimester of pregnancy. The source is a female donor with multiple sclerosis, enrolled in a pregnancy study.

This clone was seen just once. The rearrangement links TRBV19 to TRBJ2-5; D is possibly TRBD1 (6 bases). The CDR3 has 15 amino acids. Trimming took off 9 bases at V and 2 bases at J, with 19 bases between the two ends. Germline-derived CDR1 and CDR2 are LNHDA and SQIVND (reference sequence). In DNA form, the CDR3 reads TGTGCCAGACCCCTCGAGGGGGATGGTCAAGAGACCCAGTACTTC. Amino acids: CARPLEGDGQETQYF. The whole variable domain, filled in from reference TRBV19 and TRBJ2-5, reads DGGITQSPKYLFRKEGQNVTLSCEQNLNHDAMYWYRQDPGQGLRLIYYSQIVNDFQKGDIAEGYSVSREKKESFPLTVTSAQKNPTAFYLCARPLEGDGQETQYFGPGTRLLVL.

The chain combines TRBV4-3 with TRBJ2-2; tentatively, D is TRBD2 (5 bases). This CDR3 has 17 residues. V dropped 0 bases and J dropped 4 bases, with 15 bases sitting between them. In germline, CDR1 is LGHNA, CDR2 YSLEER. The CDR3 nucleotides read TGCGCCAGCAGCCAAGATTCAGCGAGGGTCGGCACCGGGGAGCTGTTTTTT. This translates into CASSQDSARVGTGELFF.

The rearrangement links TRBV5-4 to TRBJ1-1; 8 bases align to TRBD1. V shed 0 bases, J shed 5 bases, and the junction held 6 bases outside the gene matches. Germline V gives CDR1 SGHNT, CDR2 YYREEE (reference sequence). CDR3 length: 15 amino acids. The CDR3 DNA sequence: TGTGCCAGCAGCTTGGCCCTGACAGGGGATACTGAAGCTTTCTTT. It encodes CASSLALTGDTEAFF.

This clone was observed a few times. This sequence joins TRBV4-2 and TRBJ1-6; 10 nucleotides align to TRBD1. Germline-derived CDR1 and CDR2 are LGHNA and YNFKEQ. The CDR3 has 16 residues. V was clipped by 0 bases and J by 9 bases; unmatched bases: 5. The CDR3, as DNA: TGTGCCAGCAGCCAAGATGGACAGGGGGTGCGTTCACCCCTCCACTTT. Protein product: CASSQDGQGVRSPLHF.

The chain recombines TRBV11-2 with TRBJ2-2; TRBD2 agrees at 7 bases. Germline lookup yields CDR1 SGHAT and CDR2 FQNNGV. J gave up 1 base and V 1 base, and 0 bases lay outside the gene matches. This CDR3 comprises 15 residues. CDR3 bases: TGTGCCAGCAGCTTAGCGGGAGGGAACACCGGGGAGCTGTTTTTT. Translated: CASSLAGGNTGELFF.

The genes are TRBV25-1 and TRBJ2-7; 11 bases align to TRBD1. The V gene end was trimmed by 7 bases and the J gene end by 2 bases; junction bases not matched to a gene: 4. The CDR3 loop spans 14 amino acids. Germline CDR1 reads MGHDK; CDR2 reads SYGVNS. The CDR3 DNA reads TGTGCCAGCACTCCGGGACAGGGGGCCTACGAGCAGTACTTC. Protein sequence: CASTPGQGAYEQYF.

The chain couples TRBV5-4 to TRBJ1-6; maybe TRBD1 (5 bases). CDR3 length: 16 residues. CDR1 is SGHNT and CDR2 is YYREEE in the germline V gene (reference sequence). V lost 6 bases and J lost 0, with 13 bases in between. The CDR3 nucleotides are TGTGCCAGCAATCAGGGATCGAGCTCCTATAATTCACCCCTCCACTTT. Protein product: CASNQGSSSYNSPLHF.

V is TRBV5-1 and J is TRBJ1-2; D perhaps matches TRBD1 (6 bases). This CDR3 spans 15 amino acids. Germline V CDR1 and CDR2: SGHRS, YFSETQ. Trimming removed 4 bases at V and 3 bases at J, with 16 bases between. CDR3 loop: CASSPEWDKDYGYTF. The CDR3 DNA reads as TGCGCCAGCAGCCCCGAGTGGGACAAAGACTATGGCTACACCTTC.

The chain couples TRBV11-2 to TRBJ1-1, with a tentative D call TRBD1 (5 bases). V lost 5 bases, J lost 0 bases, and 13 bases lay in between. The CDR3 extends over 15 amino acids. Germline assignment: CDR1 SGHAT and CDR2 FQNNGV. CDR3 protein: CASSPRVAMNTEAFF. CDR3 nucleotide sequence: TGTGCCAGCAGCCCCAGGGTCGCAATGAACACTGAAGCTTTCTTT.

The V call is TRBV2, the J call TRBJ1-4; tentatively, D is TRBD1 (6 bases). This CDR3 is built from 12 residues. V was cut by 5 bases and J by 10 bases, with 11 bases left in between. The germline gives CDR1 SNHLY, CDR2 FYNNEI. In DNA form, the CDR3 reads TGTGCCAGCAGTAAAATCAGGGGAAAACTGTTTTTT. Its protein is CASSKIRGKLFF.

The gene calls are TRBV6-1 and TRBJ1-2; D is unresolved. The CDR3 has 14 amino acids. Germline V CDR1 and CDR2: MNHNS, SASEGT. V was trimmed by 0 bases and J by 3 bases, leaving 8 bases between them. This chain's CDR3 is CASSEAGGYYGYTF. The CDR3, as DNA: TGTGCCAGCAGTGAAGCAGGCGGATACTATGGCTACACCTTC.

The genes are TRBV5-1 and TRBJ2-7; 10 positions agree with TRBD1. CDR1 and CDR2 (germline): SGHRS, YFSETQ. J was trimmed by 5 bases and V by 4 bases; bases with no gene match: 9. CDR3 length: 15 amino acids. The CDR3 is CASSGSTGGLDEQYF. CDR3 bases: TGCGCCAGCAGCGGGTCGACAGGGGGCCTCGACGAGCAGTACTTC.

The chain has TRBV6-6 and TRBJ1-6, with D uncertain. The germline V gene has CDR1 MNHNY and CDR2 SVGAGI (reference sequence). The CDR3 length is 16 residues. V shed 2 bases and J shed 6 bases, with 14 bases lying between them. The CDR3 spells CASSYSPTEPNSPLHF. The CDR3 DNA follows: TGTGCCAGCAGTTACAGCCCCACGGAGCCTAATTCACCCCTCCACTTT.

This clone has only one observation. V usage is TRBV6-1 and J usage is TRBJ2-7, with TRBD1 matching 7 bases. Trimming at V came to 8 bases and at J to 3 bases, leaving 7 bases not matched to a gene. Germline values: CDR1 MNHNS, CDR2 SASEGT. This CDR3 has 13 residues. The CDR3 loop reads CASARQGNYEQYF. CDR3 nucleotide sequence: TGTGCCAGCGCAAGACAGGGAAACTACGAGCAGTACTTC.

The CDR3 nucleotides are TGTGCCAGTAGTATACCCCGTGGACAGTCTAACTATGGCTACACCTTC. It translates to CASSIPRGQSNYGYTF. This chain joins TRBV19 and TRBJ1-2; D possibly corresponds to TRBD1 (6 bases). The V and J ends lost 2 bases and 0 bases respectively, with 13 bases between them. Germline-derived CDR1 and CDR2 are LNHDA and SQIVND (reference sequence). This CDR3 has 16 residues.

The chain recombines TRBV7-6 with TRBJ2-6; 7 bases align to TRBD1. Trimming at V came to 5 bases and at J to 2 bases, leaving 3 bases not matched to a gene. Looked up from germline, CDR1 is SGHVS and CDR2 is FNYEAQ. The CDR3 has 15 amino acids. Here the CDR3 reads CASSLGTAGANVLTF. CDR3 DNA sequence: TGTGCCAGCAGCCTCGGGACAGCTGGGGCCAACGTCCTGACTTTC. The whole variable domain, remainder taken from reference TRBV7-6 and TRBJ2-6, is GAGVSQSPRYKVTKRGQDVALRCDPISGHVSLYWYRQALGQGPEFLTYFNYEAQQDKSGLPNDRFSAERPEGSISTLTIQRTEQRDSAMYRCASSLGTAGANVLTFGAGSRLTVL.

The chain recombines TRBV11-3 with TRBJ2-3; 9 bases agree with TRBD1. Germline values: CDR1 SGHNT, CDR2 YENEEA. The CDR3 covers 19 residues. J lost 3 bases, V lost 6 bases, and 19 bases had no gene match. DNA for the CDR3: TGTGCCAGCAGTCGAACCCGTACAGGGGGCACGAAAGTAACAGATACGCAGTATTTT. Amino acid sequence: CASSRTRTGGTKVTDTQYF.

CDR3 sequence: CASSQLEGRSEAFF. The CDR3 DNA follows: TGTGCCAGCAGCCAACTAGAAGGGAGGTCTGAAGCTTTCTTT. This rearrangement joins TRBV7-3 to TRBJ1-1; no definite D call. The CDR3 contains 14 residues. V lost 5 bases and J lost 6, with 16 bases in between. The germline V gene has CDR1 SGHTA and CDR2 FQGTGA.

The J gene is TRBJ2-1, the V gene TRBV7-2, with 10 bases fitting TRBD2. After removal of 0 bases from V and 8 bases from J, the junction contained 4 bases not matched to a gene. The germline CDR1 and CDR2 sequences are SGHTA and FQGNSA. The CDR3 is 15 residues long. The CDR3 DNA is TGTGCCAGCAGCTTAGCTAGCGGGGGGTTTCATGAGCAGTTCTTC. As protein: CASSLASGGFHEQFF.

The rearrangement links TRBV27 to TRBJ1-4; no reliable D call. Trimming pared 5 bases from V and 0 bases from J, leaving 13 bases between. The CDR3 consists of 16 residues. The V gene's germline CDR1 is MNHEY and CDR2 SMNVEV (reference sequence). The CDR3 protein is CASSRGPPATNEKLFF. For the CDR3, the DNA is TGTGCCAGCAGTCGTGGGCCGCCTGCAACTAATGAAAAACTGTTTTTT.

The chain combines TRBV7-2 with TRBJ2-3, with a weak D call TRBD2 (6 bases). Looked up from germline, CDR1 is SGHTA and CDR2 is FQGNSA. V dropped 10 bases and J dropped 10 bases, with 18 bases sitting between them. The CDR3 is 12 amino acids. CDR3 nucleotides: TGTGCCAAAAATAACCCGGGGGACCCGCAGTATTTT. Protein: CAKNNPGDPQYF.

The CDR3 spells CASSLTINQPQHF. The CDR3 DNA follows: TGTGCCAGCAGCTTAACTATCAATCAGCCCCAGCATTTT. The genes are TRBV7-3 and TRBJ1-5, with D unresolved. Trimming left V 0 bases short and J 3 bases short, with 3 bases between. Germline assignment: CDR1 SGHTA and CDR2 FQGTGA. The CDR3 is made up of 13 amino acids.

The chain couples TRBV4-2 to TRBJ1-5; 8 nucleotides align to TRBD1. CDR1 is LGHNA, CDR2 YNFKEQ, per germline. This CDR3 has 15 residues. With 3 bases clipped from V and 0 bases from J, the junction kept 1 base outside the gene matches. This chain's CDR3 is CASSQGQDSNQPQHF. DNA of the CDR3: TGTGCCAGCAGCCAGGGACAGGATAGCAATCAGCCCCAGCATTTT.

The chain employs TRBV9 and TRBJ2-7, with D possibly being TRBD1 (6 bases). Between the trimmed V and J ends, which lost 1 base and 0 bases, there was a span of 11 bases. Per the germline V gene, CDR1 is SGDLS and CDR2 is YYNGEE. There are 15 residues in the CDR3. The CDR3: CASSVNTGSSYEQYF. CDR3 bases: TGTGCCAGCAGCGTAAACACAGGGTCCTCCTACGAGCAGTACTTC.

This chain links TRBV2 with TRBJ2-1; 10 bases match TRBD1. Germline V gene data show CDR1 as SNHLY and CDR2 as FYNNEI. Germline trimming cut 6 bases from V and 4 bases from J; bases unmatched to any gene: 6. The CDR3 has 15 residues. The CDR3 nucleotides are TGTGCCAGCAGACATCCGGGACAGGGGTACAATGAGCAGTTCTTC. It encodes CASRHPGQGYNEQFF.

The V call is TRBV5-4, the J call TRBJ2-1, with a tentative D call TRBD1 (6 bases). There are 14 residues in the CDR3. V was shortened by 3 bases and J by 5 bases, with 12 bases between the two germline ends. Germline loops: CDR1 SGHNT, CDR2 YYREEE (reference sequence). The CDR3, as DNA: TGTGCCAGCAGCTGGGCCGGGGACAACAATGAGCAGTTCTTC. Amino acids: CASSWAGDNNEQFF. Looking up the rest from reference TRBV5-4 and TRBJ2-1 gives the full variable domain: ETGVTQSPTHLIKTRGQQVTLRCSSQSGHNTVSWYQQALGQGPQFIFQYYREEENGRGNFPPRFSGLQFPNYSSELNVNALELDDSALYLCASSWAGDNNEQFFGPGTRLTVL.

Written as DNA, the CDR3 is TGTGCCAGTAGTAGCGGAGGTGGGGGCCTAAATCAGCCCCAGCATTTT. This translates into CASSSGGGGLNQPQHF. This sequence joins TRBV19 and TRBJ1-5, with D maybe TRBD1 (6 bases). In germline, CDR1 is LNHDA, CDR2 SQIVND (reference sequence). Trimming took off 4 bases at V and 4 bases at J, with 17 bases between the two ends. The CDR3 sequence is 16 residues long.

This rearrangement joins TRBV15 to TRBJ1-1, with D perhaps matching TRBD1 (6 bases). The germline V and J ends were trimmed by 5 bases and 5 bases, with 15 bases remaining between them. The CDR3 runs 14 residues. Looked up from germline, CDR1 is LNHNV and CDR2 is YYDKDF (reference sequence). CDR3 DNA: TGTGCCACCAGCTATGGGGACATTTGGACTGAAGCTTTCTTT. It translates to CATSYGDIWTEAFF.

This chain's CDR3 is CASRSPGSRPYEQYF. The CDR3 DNA reads TGTGCCAGCAGATCCCCTGGTAGCCGCCCCTACGAGCAGTACTTC. The chain is built from TRBV6-1 and TRBJ2-7; the D is unclear. The CDR3 length is 15 residues. The germline CDR1 and CDR2 sequences are MNHNS and SASEGT. V was trimmed by 6 bases and J by 2 bases, leaving 17 bases between them.